One and the same sample provided the 16 T cell receptor beta chains below, sequenced in a study of blood T cells in healthy people across ages. A second PCR of 7 to 11 cycles used a sample-barcoded 5' primer and a J-beta primer mix. Each CDR3 protein is one row after TCRdb ran MiXCR on the 5' RACE reads. The data hold some 550,000 distinct CDR3 sequences, with 40% to 55% observed a single time. Source material: blood. The receptors derive from a man of 80 years or more in good health.

This chain connects TRBV20-1 to TRBJ2-5; 7 bases line up with TRBD1. Germline V gene lookup returns CDR1 DFQATT and CDR2 SNEGSKA (reference sequence). CDR3 length: 14 amino acids. The junction had 13 bases not matched to a gene; V was cut back by 1 base and J by 11 bases. The CDR3 here is CSARVRTGAGEQYF. DNA of the CDR3: TGCAGTGCTAGAGTTCGGACAGGCGCAGGAGAGCAGTACTTC.

This chain joins TRBV6-2 or TRBV6-3 and TRBJ1-2; no reliable D call. This CDR3 region has 13 residues. CDR1 MNHEY and CDR2 SVGEGT come from the germline V gene. V was cut by 4 bases and J by 4 bases, with 10 bases left in between. CDR3 sequence: CASSSGRLYGYTF. DNA for the CDR3: TGTGCCAGCAGTTCCGGACGGCTCTATGGCTACACCTTC.

The genes are TRBV7-9 and TRBJ2-6; TRBD1 agrees at 11 bases. The CDR3 is 17 residues long. Germline V gene lookup returns CDR1 SEHNR and CDR2 FQNEAQ (reference sequence). V lost 5 bases, J lost 2 bases, and 5 bases stayed unmatched. The CDR3 spells CASSGGTGGPGANVLTF. DNA for the CDR3: TGTGCCAGCAGCGGGGGGACAGGGGGACCTGGGGCCAACGTCCTGACTTTC.

The chain couples TRBV18 to TRBJ2-7, with unresolved D. Per germline, CDR1 KGHSH and CDR2 LQKENI. Deletions cut 3 bases from V and 6 bases from J, with 12 bases between. This CDR3 has 13 residues. The CDR3 DNA reads as TGTGCCAGCTCACCTAGTATCCTGGGCGAGCAGTACTTC. Protein sequence: CASSPSILGEQYF.

This clonotype was observed a handful of times. DNA of the CDR3: TGCGCCAGCACCACAGCGGGAGGGCCTTACAATGAGCAGTTCTTC. Translating it yields CASTTAGGPYNEQFF. The genes are TRBV4-1 and TRBJ2-1, with TRBD2 matching 10 bases. In germline, CDR1 is MGHRA, CDR2 YSYEKL. Germline trimming cut 7 bases from V and 4 bases from J; bases unmatched to any gene: 7. CDR3 length: 15 amino acids.

A note on this clonotype: An end of the junction does not agree with germline; a read error may underlie this. The gene calls are TRBV7-2 and TRBJ1-2, with TRBD1 matching 9 bases. The germline CDR1 and CDR2 sequences are SGHTA and FQGNSA. CDR3 size: 13 residues. The CDR3 spells CAGSLGQGDGYTF. CDR3 nucleotide sequence: TGTGCCGGCAGCTTGGGACAGGGAGATGGCTACACCTTC. Complete variable domain (other parts from reference TRBV7-2 and TRBJ1-2): GAGVSQSPSNKVTEKGKDVELRCDPISGHTALYWYRQSLGQGLEFLIYFQGNSAPDKSGLPSDRFSAERTGGSVSTLTIQRTQQEDSAVYLCAGSLGQGDGYTFGSGTRLTVV.

This clonotype occurred a few times. The chain couples TRBV5-1 to TRBJ2-3; D unresolved. Germline values: CDR1 SGHRS, CDR2 YFSETQ. Trimming removed 4 bases from V and 0 bases from J, with 9 bases in between. This CDR3 comprises 14 residues. The CDR3 nucleotides are TGCGCCAGCAGCGGAACGGGTAGCACAGATACGCAGTATTTT. Amino acids: CASSGTGSTDTQYF. Full variable domain (remainder filled in from reference TRBV5-1 and TRBJ2-3): KAGVTQTPRYLIKTRGQQVTLSCSPISGHRSVSWYQQTPGQGLQFLFEYFSETQRNKGNFPGRFSGRQFSNSRSEMNVSTLELGDSALYLCASSGTGSTDTQYFGPGTRLTVL.

The V call is TRBV7-2, the J call TRBJ2-1; D possibly corresponds to TRBD2 (5 bases). The J call may be incorrect, as the DNA end agrees better with TRBJ2-7. This CDR3 is 16 amino acids long. Germline V gene lookup returns CDR1 SGHTA and CDR2 FQGNSA. The CDR3 region has the DNA TGTGCCAGCAGCCCAGAAGGGAGCGGAACCTACAATGAGCAGTACTTC. It encodes CASSPEGSGTYNEQYF.

The genes are TRBV7-8 and TRBJ2-6; D not resolved. Germline V gene data show CDR1 as SGHVS and CDR2 as FQNEAQ. The ends were cut back, 3 bases at V and 0 bases at J, with 6 bases in the middle. This CDR3 is 15 amino acids long. CDR3 region: CASSLVHSGANVLTF. The CDR3 region has the DNA TGTGCCAGCAGCTTGGTCCACTCTGGGGCCAACGTCCTGACTTTC.

V usage is TRBV7-2 and J usage is TRBJ2-7, with 10 positions matching TRBD2. J gave up 6 bases and V 2 bases, and 16 bases lay outside the gene matches. Germline V lookup: CDR1 SGHTA, CDR2 FQGNSA. There are 18 residues in the CDR3. The CDR3 bases are TGTGCCAGCAGCTTACTCCCCTGGGCTAGCGGGAGAGGGAGCGAGCAGTACTTC. Amino acid sequence: CASSLLPWASGRGSEQYF.

The rearrangement links TRBV7-3 to TRBJ2-1, with TRBD1 matching over 9 bases. CDR1 is SGHTA, CDR2 FQGTGA, per germline. This CDR3 has 17 residues. With 1 base clipped from V and 11 bases from J, the junction kept 15 bases outside the gene matches. The CDR3 is CASSLRVGGQGLAKQFF. The CDR3 DNA sequence: TGTGCCAGCAGCTTAAGGGTGGGGGGACAGGGCTTGGCGAAGCAGTTCTTC. The variable domain in full, completed from reference TRBV7-3 and TRBJ2-1, reads GAGVSQTPSNKVTEKGKYVELRCDPISGHTALYWYRQSLGQGPEFLIYFQGTGAADDSGLPNDRFFAVRPEGSVSTLKIQRTERGDSAVYLCASSLRVGGQGLAKQFFGPGTRLTVL.

This clonotype has only a few counts. This rearrangement joins TRBV5-1 to TRBJ2-4, with a weak D call TRBD1 (5 bases). V lost 3 bases and J 1 base, leaving 14 bases between the germline ends. This CDR3 spans 16 amino acids. Germline V gives CDR1 SGHRS, CDR2 YFSETQ. The CDR3 loop is CASSSRQLGAKNIQYF. CDR3 nucleotide sequence: TGCGCCAGCAGCTCAAGACAGCTGGGGGCCAAAAACATTCAGTACTTC.

The genes are TRBV9 and TRBJ2-3, with D perhaps TRBD2 (6 bases). Germline V gives CDR1 SGDLS, CDR2 YYNGEE. This CDR3 region has 14 residues. V was trimmed by 0 bases and J by 9 bases, leaving 14 bases between them. CDR3 nucleotides: TGTGCCAGCAGCGTAGTGAGAGGTGGAGGGACGCAGTATTTT. Its protein product is CASSVVRGGGTQYF.

This clonotype was detected ten times or more. The chain joins TRBV6-5 to TRBJ2-3; TRBD2 might be the D (6 bases). The CDR3 has 17 residues. The V gene's germline CDR1 is MNHEY and CDR2 SVGAGI. Deletions cut 0 bases from V and 0 bases from J, with 13 bases between. The CDR3: CASSYSGGTVSTDTQYF. Here the CDR3 DNA reads TGTGCCAGCAGTTACTCCGGCGGGACGGTTAGCACAGATACGCAGTATTTT.

V usage is TRBV7-8 and J usage is TRBJ1-4, with D tentatively TRBD1 (6 bases). Trimming pared 8 bases from V and 5 bases from J, leaving 9 bases between. The CDR3 runs 12 residues. The germline gives CDR1 SGHVS, CDR2 FQNEAQ. The CDR3 nucleotides read TGTGCCAGCGGGCAGGGGAATGAAAAACTGTTTTTT. It yields the protein CASGQGNEKLFF.

The chain uses TRBV20-1 and TRBJ2-3, with D uncertain. Germline-derived CDR1 and CDR2 are DFQATT and SNEGSKA (reference sequence). V gave up 0 bases and J gave up 1 base, with 8 bases separating them. CDR3 length: 14 residues. CDR3 sequence: CSARDGLGTDTQYF. The CDR3 region has the DNA TGCAGTGCTAGAGATGGGCTAGGCACAGATACGCAGTATTTT.